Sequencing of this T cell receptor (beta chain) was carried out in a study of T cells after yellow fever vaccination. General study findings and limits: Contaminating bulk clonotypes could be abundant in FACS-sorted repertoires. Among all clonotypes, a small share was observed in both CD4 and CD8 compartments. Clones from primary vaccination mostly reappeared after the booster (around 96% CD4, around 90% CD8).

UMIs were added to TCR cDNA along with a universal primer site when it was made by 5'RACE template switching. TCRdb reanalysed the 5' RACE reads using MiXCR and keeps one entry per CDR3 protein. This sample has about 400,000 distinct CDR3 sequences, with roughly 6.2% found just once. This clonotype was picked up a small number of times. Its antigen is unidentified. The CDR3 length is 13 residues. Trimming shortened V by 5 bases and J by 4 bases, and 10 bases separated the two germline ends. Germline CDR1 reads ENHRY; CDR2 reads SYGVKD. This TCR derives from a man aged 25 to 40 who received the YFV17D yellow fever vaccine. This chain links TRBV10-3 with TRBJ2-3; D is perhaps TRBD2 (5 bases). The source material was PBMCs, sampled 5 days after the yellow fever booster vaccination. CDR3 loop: CAISRRDSDTQYF. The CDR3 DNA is TGTGCCATCAGTAGACGGGATTCAGATACGCAGTATTTT.